The present T cell receptor (beta chain) was sequenced within a study of T cells in Graves' hyperthyroidism and ophthalmopathy. About the research overall: Peripheral blood collection took place at initial diagnosis, before any treatment.

The hyperthyroidism patients had all been newly diagnosed, and their disease duration was under 2 months. Their ages ranged from 18 to 65 years. Clinicians diagnosed patients from clinical symptoms, serum thyroxine and TRAb, thyroid ultrasound and orbital computed tomography. Study results and limitations: With a median lead of 6.5 months before onset, the model predicted ophthalmopathy.

On this clonotype: Antigen unknown.

The investigators amplified TCR beta CDR3 regions from RNA transcripts. The primer set for the first-round RT-PCR of the TCR CDR3 was HTBI. One entry per CDR3 protein, called by TCRdb with MiXCR from the multiplex PCR reads. The table shows under 700,000 distinct CDR3 sequences, with 16% occurring only once. The source of this sequence is a woman aged 18-29 years with Graves' hyperthyroidism. Sample: blood.

In nucleotides, the CDR3 is TGTGCCAGCAGCTTAAGTCTAATTGGAGTAGTAGCGGGGGTCTATGAGCAGTTCTTC. Its translation is CASSLSLIGVVAGVYEQFF. J is TRBJ2-1 and V is TRBV11-2; 9 bases align to TRBD2. CDR3 length equals 19 residues. After removal of 2 bases from V and 8 bases from J, the junction contained 19 bases not matched to a gene. Germline CDR1 reads SGHAT; CDR2 reads FQNNGV.